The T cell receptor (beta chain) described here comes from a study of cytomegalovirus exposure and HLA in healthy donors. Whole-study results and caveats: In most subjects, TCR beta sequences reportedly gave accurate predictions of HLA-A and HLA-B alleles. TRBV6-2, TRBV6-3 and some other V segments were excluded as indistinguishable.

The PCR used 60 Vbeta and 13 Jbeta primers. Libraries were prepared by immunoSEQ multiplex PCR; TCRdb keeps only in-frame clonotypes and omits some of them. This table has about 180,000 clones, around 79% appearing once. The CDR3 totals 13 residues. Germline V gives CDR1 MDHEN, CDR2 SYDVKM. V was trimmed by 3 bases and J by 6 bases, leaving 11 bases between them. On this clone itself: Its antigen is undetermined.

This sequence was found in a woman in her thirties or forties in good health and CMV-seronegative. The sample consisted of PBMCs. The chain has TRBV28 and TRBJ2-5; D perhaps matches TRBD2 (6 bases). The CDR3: CASSFSGEQTQYF. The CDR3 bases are TGTGCCAGCAGTTTCTCGGGGGAGCAGACCCAGTACTTC. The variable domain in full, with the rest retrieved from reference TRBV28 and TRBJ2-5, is DVKVTQSSRYLVKRTGEKVFLECVQDMDHENMFWYRQDPGLGLRLIYFSYDVKMKEKGDIPEGYSVSREKKERFSLILESASTNQTSMYLCASSFSGEQTQYFGPGTRLLVL.